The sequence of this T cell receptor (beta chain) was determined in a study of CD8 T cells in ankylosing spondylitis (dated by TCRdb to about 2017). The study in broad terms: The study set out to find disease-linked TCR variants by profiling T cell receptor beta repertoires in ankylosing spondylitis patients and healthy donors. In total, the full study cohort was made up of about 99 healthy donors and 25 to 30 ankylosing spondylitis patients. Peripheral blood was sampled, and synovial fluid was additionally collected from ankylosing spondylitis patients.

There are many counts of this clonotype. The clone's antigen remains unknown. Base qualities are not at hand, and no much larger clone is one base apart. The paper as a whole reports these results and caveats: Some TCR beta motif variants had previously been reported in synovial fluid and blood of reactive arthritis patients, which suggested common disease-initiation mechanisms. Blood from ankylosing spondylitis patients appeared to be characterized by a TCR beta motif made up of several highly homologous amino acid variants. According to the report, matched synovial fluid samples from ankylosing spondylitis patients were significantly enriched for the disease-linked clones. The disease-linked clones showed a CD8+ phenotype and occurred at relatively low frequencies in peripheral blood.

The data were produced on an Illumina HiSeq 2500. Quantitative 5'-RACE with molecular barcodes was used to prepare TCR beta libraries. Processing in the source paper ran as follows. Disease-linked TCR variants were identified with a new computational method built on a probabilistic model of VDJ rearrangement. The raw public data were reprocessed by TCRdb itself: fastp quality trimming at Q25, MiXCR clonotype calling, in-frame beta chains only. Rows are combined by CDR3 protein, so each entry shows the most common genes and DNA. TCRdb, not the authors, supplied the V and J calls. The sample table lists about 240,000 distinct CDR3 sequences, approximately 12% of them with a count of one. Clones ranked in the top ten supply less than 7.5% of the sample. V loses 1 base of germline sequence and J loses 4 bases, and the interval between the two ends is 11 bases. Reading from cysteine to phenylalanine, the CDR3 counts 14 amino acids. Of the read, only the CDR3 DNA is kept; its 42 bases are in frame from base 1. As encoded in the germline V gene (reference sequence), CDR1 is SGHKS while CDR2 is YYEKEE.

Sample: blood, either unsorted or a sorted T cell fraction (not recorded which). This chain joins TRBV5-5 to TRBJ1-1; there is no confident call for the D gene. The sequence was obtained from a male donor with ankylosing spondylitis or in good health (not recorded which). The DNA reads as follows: TGTGCCAGCAGCTTGTCGAGGGTCGGCACTGAAGCTTTCTTT. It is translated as CASSLSRVGTEAFF.